The 23 T cell receptor beta chains reported below all come from one sample, sequenced in a study of metastatic and nonmetastatic thyroid tumors. Using MiXCR, TCRdb re-called clones from the PCR reads. The top ten hold about 7.6% of the sample, which has 34,000 or so clones, around 20% seen once. No patient had received any treatment before thyroid surgery. The specimen sequenced was blood. These receptors were obtained from a female donor with papillary thyroid cancer or a benign thyroid nodule (not recorded which). Some clones in this sample may be carry-over from other donors' samples.

This clone was found a few times. A much larger clone differs from this one at a single base, so this may be a read error. The chain couples TRBV20-1 to TRBJ2-7, with 9 bases fitting TRBD2. Germline assignment: CDR1 DFQATT and CDR2 SNEGSKA (reference sequence). Unmatched junction bases numbered 6, after V lost 5 bases and J lost 1 base. The CDR3 covers 14 residues. Here the CDR3 reads CSAGSGGHSYEQYF. CDR3 in DNA: TGCAGTGCTGGAAGCGGGGGGCATTCCTACGAGCAGTACTTC.

This clone has ten or more counts. V and J are TRBV5-8 and TRBJ2-7; 10 nucleotides agree with TRBD1. V lost 4 bases to trimming and J lost 4 bases; unmatched junction nucleotides: 5. This CDR3 comprises 14 residues. CDR1 is SGHTS and CDR2 is YDEGEE in the germline V gene. CDR3 coding DNA: TGTGCCAGCAGCCGACAGGGGGCGTCGTACGAGCAGTACTTC. Amino acids: CASSRQGASYEQYF.

The rearrangement links TRBV7-9 to TRBJ2-2, with unresolved D. Germline CDR1 is SEHNR and CDR2 is FQNEAQ (reference sequence). The length of the CDR3 is 14 residues. Trimming shortened V by 5 bases and J by 3 bases, and 10 bases separated the two germline ends. CDR3 in amino acids: CASSPTPYTGELFF. The CDR3 bases are TGTGCCAGCAGCCCGACGCCCTACACCGGGGAGCTGTTTTTT.

This clone occurred many times. J is TRBJ2-2 and V is TRBV5-1, with a tentative D call TRBD1 (5 bases). Germline values: CDR1 SGHRS, CDR2 YFSETQ. CDR3 size: 14 residues. The ends were cut back, 4 bases at V and 7 bases at J, with 14 bases in the middle. The CDR3 DNA follows: TGCGCCAGCAGCCAATCAATAGACAGCGGGGAGCTGTTTTTT. The encoded protein is CASSQSIDSGELFF.

This clone came up many times. The chain recombines TRBV3-1 with TRBJ2-3; D is uncertain. The germline V gene encodes CDR1 LGHDT and CDR2 YNNKEL (reference sequence). This CDR3 is 13 amino acids long. The V end lost 7 bases, the J end lost 8 bases, and 16 bases lay between the germline ends. The CDR3: CASTRSGQVTQYF. CDR3 coding DNA: TGTGCCAGCACCCGGTCCGGTCAAGTTACGCAGTATTTT.

Details on this clone: One base away lies a much larger clone, so this may be a sequencing read error. The chain has TRBV20-1 and TRBJ1-5, with TRBD1 as a possible D gene (5 bases). Germline V CDR1 and CDR2: DFQATT, SNEGSKA (reference sequence). This CDR3 comprises 15 residues. Trimming took off 2 bases at V and 4 bases at J, with 15 bases between the two ends. In nucleotides, the CDR3 is TGCAGTGCTAGACCGGGACCTTCGTGGAATCAGCCCCAGCATTTT. Its protein is CSARPGPSWNQPQHF.

This clone turned up a few times. The chain carries TRBV28 and TRBJ1-5; 8 bases align to TRBD1. CDR1 is MDHEN and CDR2 is SYDVKM in the germline V gene. The V gene end was trimmed by 6 bases and the J gene end by 5 bases; junction bases not matched to a gene: 6. This CDR3 has 14 residues. Here the CDR3 reads CASSLDRGDQPQHF. The CDR3 DNA is TGTGCCAGCAGCTTAGACAGGGGCGATCAGCCCCAGCATTTT.

The J gene is TRBJ2-1, the V gene TRBV5-1; D remains unclear. Germline CDR1 reads SGHRS; CDR2 reads YFSETQ. V dropped 4 bases and J dropped 2 bases, with 4 bases sitting between them. CDR3 length: 12 amino acids. CDR3 DNA: TGCGCCAGCAGCGCCACCTACAATGAGCAGTTCTTC. Protein product: CASSATYNEQFF.

This clone was seen repeatedly, ten times or more. The CDR3 is CASSQMKNTEAFF. The CDR3 nucleotides read TGTGCCAGCAGCCAAATGAAGAACACTGAAGCTTTCTTT. The chain has TRBV11-1 and TRBJ1-1, with no clear D. CDR3 length equals 13 residues. Germline V gene data show CDR1 as SGHAT and CDR2 as FQDESV (reference sequence). V lost 5 bases and J 1 base, leaving 8 bases between the germline ends.

This clone was found many times. This chain joins TRBV5-6 and TRBJ2-5; 10 bases line up with TRBD2. Per germline, CDR1 SGHDT and CDR2 YYEEEE. Trimming removed 2 bases from V and 5 bases from J; junction bases left unmatched: 9. The CDR3 is 16 amino acids. The chain's CDR3 is CASSFRGSGGLETQYF. DNA of the CDR3: TGTGCCAGCAGCTTCCGAGGTAGCGGGGGGTTGGAGACCCAGTACTTC.

V and J are TRBV19 and TRBJ1-2, with 7 nucleotides matching TRBD1. The CDR3 sequence is 14 residues long. Losses at the gene ends were 8 bases for V and 5 bases for J; bases not matched to a gene: 11. Germline CDR1 LNHDA, CDR2 SQIVND (reference sequence). The CDR3 here is CASRTGAFDYGYTF. The CDR3 DNA reads TGTGCCAGTCGTACAGGGGCTTTCGATTATGGCTACACCTTC. Combining the CDR3 with reference TRBV19 and TRBJ1-2 gives the whole variable domain DGGITQSPKYLFRKEGQNVTLSCEQNLNHDAMYWYRQDPGQGLRLIYYSQIVNDFQKGDIAEGYSVSREKKESFPLTVTSAQKNPTAFYLCASRTGAFDYGYTFGSGTRLTVV.

This chain joins TRBV5-1 and TRBJ2-3; D is unresolved. This CDR3 comprises 13 residues. The germline V gene encodes CDR1 SGHRS and CDR2 YFSETQ. V was cut by 1 base and J by 5 bases, with 8 bases left in between. DNA for the CDR3: TGCGCCAGCAGCTTGTGGGCCGGAGATACGCAGTATTTT. Protein product: CASSLWAGDTQYF.

As for this clone: Since the CDR3 does not end with the conserved phenylalanine or tryptophan, this likely comes from a read error. No DNA is shown, since the ends of the CDR3 on it are uncertain; the CDR3 is the one TCRdb lists. The chain combines TRBV15 with TRBJ1-5. The CDR3 is 16 residues long, ends included. CDR1 is LNHNV, CDR2 YYDKDF, per germline (reference sequence). This CDR3 reads CATSRDLRTANQPHHI.

This clone was recorded many times. CDR3 sequence reads: CASSESKSPRGGNIQYF. The CDR3 coding sequence is TGCGCCAGCAGTGAGTCGAAAAGTCCCCGTGGGGGAAACATTCAGTACTTC. The chain couples TRBV10-2 to TRBJ2-4; D may be TRBD1 or TRBD2 (5 bases each). Trimming cost V 0 bases and J 6 bases, with 18 bases left between them. Germline CDR1 and CDR2: WSHSY and SAAADI. The CDR3 length is 17 residues.

This clone has a count of ten or more. The genes are TRBV29-1 and TRBJ1-1; no clear D gene. The V end lost 6 bases, the J end lost 0 bases, and 11 bases lay between the germline ends. The length of the CDR3 is 13 residues. CDR1 and CDR2 from the germline V gene are SQVTM and ANQGSEA. The CDR3 spells CSVTSTLNTEAFF. The CDR3 DNA follows: TGCAGCGTGACCAGCACTTTGAACACTGAAGCTTTCTTT.

For this clone: This may be a read error: a much more frequent sequence differs by one nucleotide. Other DNA sequences in this specimen translate into the identical CDR3. V is TRBV6-1 and J is TRBJ2-1; D gene unclear. The CDR3 is 13 amino acids. Germline V gene lookup returns CDR1 MNHNS and CDR2 SASEGT. The CDR3 DNA is TGCGCCAGCAGCCAACTACCTAGCAATGAGCAGTTCTTC. Translated, it gives CASSQLPSNEQFF.

This clone was found a few times. The chain has TRBV6-2 or TRBV6-3 and TRBJ2-3, with TRBD2 identical over 7 bases. With 3 bases clipped from V and 5 bases from J, the junction kept 8 bases outside the gene matches. The germline gives CDR1 MNHEY, CDR2 SVGEGT. CDR3 length: 15 amino acids. The CDR3 spells CASSYGASGGDTQYF. CDR3 coding DNA: TGTGCCAGCAGTTATGGGGCTAGCGGTGGAGATACGCAGTATTTT.

This clone occurred many times. This chain links TRBV29-1 with TRBJ2-5, with a possible D match to TRBD1 (5 bases). The CDR3 consists of 12 residues. V was trimmed by 4 bases and J by 1 base, leaving 7 bases between them. Germline CDR1 and CDR2: SQVTM and ANQGSEA. The DNA of the CDR3 is TGCAGCGTTGGCGACAGCCAAGAGACCCAGTACTTC. Protein: CSVGDSQETQYF.

This clone was observed at least ten times. The V call is TRBV6-1, the J call TRBJ2-5, with 9 bases matching TRBD2. V shed 6 bases, J shed 3 bases, and the junction held 8 bases outside the gene matches. Germline V CDR1 and CDR2: MNHNS, SASEGT. There are 15 residues in the CDR3. The CDR3 DNA reads TGTGCCAGCAGCCATAGCGGGGGTGCCAAAGAGACCCAGTACTTC. It codes for CASSHSGGAKETQYF.

The J gene is TRBJ1-5, the V gene TRBV7-6, with unresolved D. Germline V CDR1 and CDR2: SGHVS, FNYEAQ. This CDR3 spans 16 amino acids. V was shortened by 2 bases and J by 0 bases, with 11 bases between the two germline ends. The CDR3 DNA reads TGTGCCAGCAGCTTACTCGGAAGCGATAGCAATCAGCCCCAGCATTTT. Its translation: CASSLLGSDSNQPQHF.

This clone was counted at least ten times. This chain links TRBV11-2 with TRBJ2-1, with 8 bases identical to TRBD1. After removal of 5 bases from V and 5 bases from J, the junction contained 5 bases not matched to a gene. The CDR3 is 14 amino acids. Germline CDR1 is SGHAT and CDR2 is FQNNGV. CDR3 sequence: CASSRTGPNNEQFF. The CDR3 DNA follows: TGTGCCAGCAGCCGGACAGGGCCAAACAATGAGCAGTTCTTC.

This clone was detected many times. This chain connects TRBV19 to TRBJ1-2; possibly TRBD1 for D (6 bases). Germline V gene sequence: CDR1 LNHDA, CDR2 SQIVND (reference sequence). This CDR3 comprises 15 residues. Between the trimmed V and J ends, which lost 0 bases and 3 bases, there was a span of 11 bases. In DNA form, the CDR3 reads TGTGCCAGTAGTATAGATTACTGGACAGACTATGGCTACACCTTC. Translated: CASSIDYWTDYGYTF.

This clone showed up just a few times. The gene calls are TRBV24-1 and TRBJ2-3, with 9 positions matching TRBD2. The CDR3 is made up of 15 amino acids. V lost 1 base and J lost 4; bases outside the gene matches: 2. From germline, CDR1 is KGHDR and CDR2 SFDVKD. The CDR3 sequence is CATSDFQRGADTQYF. Here the CDR3 DNA reads TGTGCCACCAGTGATTTCCAGCGGGGGGCAGATACGCAGTATTTT.